This TCR beta chain was recovered during a study of shared clonotypes between healthy human individuals. Whole-study findings and limits: The sole specimen, blood, was sampled, and tissue repertoires likely differ. Donors were few, which limited the genetic and exposure-history diversity represented.

Comment on this clone: What it recognizes is unknown.

In the study's own analysis: ImmunoSEQ junction-only sequences lacked quality scores, so their filtering differed. Clones were sequenced by immunoSEQ multiplex PCR, and TCRdb holds only the in-frame ones, with some missing. V and J calls and clone size are given by that table; D and trimming were obtained from the DNA. The table has 2 million to 2.5 million clones, around 90% seen once. Germline V gene data show CDR1 as SGHTA and CDR2 as FQGNSA. This CDR3 region has 13 residues. Trimming stripped 8 bases from V and 4 bases from J, with 14 bases between. The sequence derives from a man between 18 and 35 years old in good health. Some clones in this sample may be carry-over from other donors' samples. Sequencing was done on a sample of naive CD4+ T cells from PBMCs. Specified subset: CD45RA+ positively selected. The rearrangement uses TRBV7-2 and TRBJ2-5; the D is unclear. The CDR3: CASRRSVGETQYF. CDR3 in DNA: TGTGCCAGCCGACGATCCGTAGGAGAGACCCAGTACTTC. Full variable domain (remainder filled in from reference TRBV7-2 and TRBJ2-5): GAGVSQSPSNKVTEKGKDVELRCDPISGHTALYWYRQSLGQGLEFLIYFQGNSAPDKSGLPSDRFSAERTGGSVSTLTIQRTQQEDSAVYLCASRRSVGETQYFGPGTRLLVL.